This entry lists 13 T cell receptor beta chains sequenced from one sample in a study of blood T cell repertoires in COVID-19. TCRdb keeps only in-frame clones here, not all; method: immunoSEQ multiplex PCR. The sample shows about 120,000 clones, roughly 85% of them seen only once. The sample taken for sequencing was peripheral blood. Receptors were obtained from a man under 40 with acute or convalescent COVID-19.

V and J are TRBV4-1 and TRBJ2-1; TRBD1 matches 8 bases. Germline CDR1 and CDR2: MGHRA and YSYEKL. CDR3 length: 14 residues. V lost 4 bases to trimming and J lost 7 bases; unmatched junction nucleotides: 6. CDR3 sequence reads: CASSLRTGRNEQFF. The CDR3 DNA reads TGCGCCAGCAGCCTACGGACAGGGCGTAATGAGCAGTTCTTC.

This chain joins TRBV2 and TRBJ1-1, with D perhaps TRBD1 (5 bases). The germline V gene encodes CDR1 SNHLY and CDR2 FYNNEI. The V gene lost 8 bases and the J gene lost 4 bases, with 20 bases spanning the gap. This CDR3 has 15 residues. CDR3: CASLIAGESPTEAFF. CDR3 coding DNA: TGTGCCAGCTTGATCGCGGGGGAGTCGCCCACTGAAGCTTTCTTT.

This clone was found a few times. This chain uses TRBV5-1 with TRBJ2-2; D ambiguous. V was trimmed by 0 bases and J by 7 bases, leaving 13 bases between them. The CDR3 is made up of 15 amino acids. Germline values: CDR1 SGHRS, CDR2 YFSETQ. CDR3 sequence: CASSLAIFQDGELFF. In DNA form, the CDR3 reads TGCGCCAGCAGCTTGGCCATCTTCCAGGACGGGGAGCTGTTTTTT.

The chain joins TRBV7-8 to TRBJ2-7; TRBD1 matches at 7 bases. CDR3 length: 16 amino acids. The ends lost 1 base at V and 6 bases at J; junction bases unmatched: 12. Looked up from germline, CDR1 is SGHVS and CDR2 is FQNEAQ. CDR3 amino acids: CASSLGDGATGVEQYF. As DNA, the CDR3 is TGTGCCAGCAGCTTAGGGGATGGGGCTACAGGGGTCGAGCAGTACTTC.

The J gene is TRBJ2-3, the V gene TRBV5-6; no clear D. Germline-derived CDR1 and CDR2 are SGHDT and YYEEEE. The CDR3 length is 16 residues. The V end was cut by 1 base, the J end by 0 bases, with 12 bases between. CDR3 coding DNA: TGTGCCAGCAGCTTGTTCATCAGTCCTAGCACAGATACGCAGTATTTT. This gives the protein CASSLFISPSTDTQYF.

This chain uses TRBV5-6 with TRBJ2-2, with D perhaps matching TRBD2 (6 bases). The CDR3 has 14 amino acids. The V gene lost 4 bases and the J gene lost 2 bases, with 9 bases spanning the gap. In germline, CDR1 is SGHDT, CDR2 YYEEEE. Written as DNA, the CDR3 is TGTGCCAGCAGCCCTGGACTAAACACCGGGGAGCTGTTTTTT. Translation gives CASSPGLNTGELFF.

The rearrangement uses TRBV19 and TRBJ1-2; TRBD1 might be the D (6 bases). CDR1 and CDR2 from the germline V gene are LNHDA and SQIVND (reference sequence). Between the trimmed V and J ends, which lost 3 bases and 0 bases, there was a span of 11 bases. The CDR3 consists of 15 residues. In nucleotides, the CDR3 is TGTGCCAGTAGTATGAGGGACACCGCTAACTATGGCTACACCTTC. It is translated as CASSMRDTANYGYTF.

The chain has TRBV11-2 and TRBJ2-1; 10 bases are shared with TRBD2. The CDR3 covers 15 residues. CDR1 SGHAT and CDR2 FQNNGV come from the germline V gene. V was clipped by 1 base and J by 5 bases; unmatched bases: 2. The CDR3 reads CASSLGLAGHNEQFF. CDR3 nucleotides: TGTGCCAGCAGCTTAGGACTAGCGGGTCACAATGAGCAGTTCTTC.

V is TRBV9 and J is TRBJ2-3; 7 bases line up with TRBD2. Losses at the gene ends were 6 bases for V and 4 bases for J; bases not matched to a gene: 5. Germline CDR1 and CDR2: SGDLS and YYNGEE. The CDR3 sequence is 13 residues long. The CDR3 DNA is TGTGCCAGCACAAGACTAGCAGCAGATACGCAGTATTTT. Translated: CASTRLAADTQYF.

There are a few counts of this clone. The chain recombines TRBV7-9 with TRBJ1-2; 9 bases are shared with TRBD1. Trimming took 5 bases from V and 1 from J; bases not matched to a gene: 8. The CDR3 spans 16 residues. Germline-derived CDR1 and CDR2 are SEHNR and FQNEAQ (reference sequence). The CDR3 reads CASSDPYRGLNYGYTF. In DNA form, the CDR3 reads TGTGCCAGCAGCGACCCTTACAGGGGGCTTAACTATGGCTACACCTTC.

The chain couples TRBV5-1 to TRBJ1-1; D is undetermined. CDR3 length equals 12 residues. The germline gives CDR1 SGHRS, CDR2 YFSETQ. V was shortened by 0 bases and J by 4 bases, with 4 bases between the two germline ends. CDR3 sequence: CASSLVGTEAFF. The CDR3 region has the DNA TGCGCCAGCAGCTTGGTCGGCACTGAAGCTTTCTTT.

V gene TRBV30 combines with J gene TRBJ2-3, with 9 bases aligning to TRBD2. The V gene's germline CDR1 is GTSNPN and CDR2 SVGIG (reference sequence). The CDR3 totals 15 residues. Trimming took 4 bases from V and 4 from J; bases not matched to a gene: 9. CDR3 coding DNA: TGTGCCTGGACCCAAGGGCGGGGGGGCGCAGATACGCAGTATTTT. Translated: CAWTQGRGGADTQYF.

For this clone: The germline gene is not matched at one end of the junction; a read error may be the cause. The V and J genes are TRBV18 and TRBJ1-5; 7 bases map to TRBD1. The germline V gene encodes CDR1 KGHSH and CDR2 LQKENI. The CDR3 covers 16 residues. CDR3 sequence (DNA): TGTGCCAGCTCCCCACAGGGGTTCTATAGCAATCAGCCCCAGCATTTT. This codes for CASSPQGFYSNQPQHF.